A single sample gave rise to the 27 T cell receptor beta chains below, sequenced in a study of blood T cells in healthy people across ages. Through a sample-barcoded 5' primer and a J-beta primer mix, a second PCR was run for roughly 7 to 12 cycles. From the 5' RACE reads, TCRdb called clonotypes with MiXCR, one entry per CDR3 protein. The table has fewer than 2,000,000 distinct CDR3 sequences, about 35% seen once. Sequences were obtained from blood. These receptors were taken from a woman in her twenties or thirties in good health.

The V gene is TRBV7-2, the J gene TRBJ2-1; 7 bases line up with TRBD2. CDR3 length: 16 residues. Trimming at V came to 5 bases and at J to 1 base, leaving 8 bases not matched to a gene. CDR1 is SGHTA, CDR2 FQGNSA, per germline. The CDR3 loop reads CASSAGRGWSYNEQFF. CDR3 nucleotide sequence: TGTGCCAGCAGCGCAGGGAGGGGATGGTCCTACAATGAGCAGTTCTTC.

The genes are TRBV4-1 and TRBJ2-5, with unresolved D. V was shortened by 5 bases and J by 0 bases, with 16 bases between the two germline ends. The CDR3 runs to 16 residues. Germline V lookup: CDR1 MGHRA, CDR2 YSYEKL. CDR3 residues: CASSFPRQDDQETQYF. The CDR3 DNA sequence: TGCGCCAGCAGCTTCCCGCGGCAGGACGACCAAGAGACCCAGTACTTC.

The rearrangement uses TRBV4-1 and TRBJ1-5; D is ambiguous. Trimming shortened V by 2 bases and J by 1 base, and 15 bases separated the two germline ends. The germline gives CDR1 MGHRA, CDR2 YSYEKL. This CDR3 region has 17 residues. As DNA, the CDR3 is TGCGCCAGCAGCCAATTCCCACGTGGCGAAAGCAATCAGCCCCAGCATTTT. Amino acid sequence: CASSQFPRGESNQPQHF.

V gene TRBV20-1 combines with J gene TRBJ1-4; D gene uncertain. The length of the CDR3 is 14 residues. From germline, CDR1 is DFQATT and CDR2 SNEGSKA (reference sequence). Trimming removed 0 bases at V and 2 bases at J, with 7 bases between. CDR3 amino acids: CSARDLTTNEKLFF. The DNA of the CDR3 is TGCAGTGCTAGAGATCTGACTACTAATGAAAAACTGTTTTTT.

The chain uses TRBV5-4 and TRBJ1-1, with 8 bases that match TRBD1. J was trimmed by 5 bases and V by 2 bases; bases with no gene match: 11. Germline lookup yields CDR1 SGHNT and CDR2 YYREEE (reference sequence). The CDR3 is made up of 16 amino acids. CDR3 in amino acids: CASSLWTGSFRTEAFF. The CDR3 coding sequence is TGTGCCAGCAGCTTATGGACAGGGAGTTTCAGGACTGAAGCTTTCTTT. Complete variable domain (other parts from reference TRBV5-4 and TRBJ1-1): ETGVTQSPTHLIKTRGQQVTLRCSSQSGHNTVSWYQQALGQGPQFIFQYYREEENGRGNFPPRFSGLQFPNYSSELNVNALELDDSALYLCASSLWTGSFRTEAFFGQGTRLTVV.

J is TRBJ2-1 and V is TRBV27; maybe TRBD1 (5 bases). The CDR3 covers 16 residues. Germline assignment: CDR1 MNHEY and CDR2 SMNVEV (reference sequence). V was shortened by 6 bases and J by 0 bases, with 15 bases between the two germline ends. The DNA of the CDR3 is TGTGCCAGCAGCCTCACAGGAGCTCTCTCCTACAATGAGCAGTTCTTC. It specifies CASSLTGALSYNEQFF.

This clonotype was counted at least ten times. This chain joins TRBV28 and TRBJ2-7; no definite D call. Germline loops: CDR1 MDHEN, CDR2 SYDVKM. V dropped 6 bases and J dropped 3 bases, with 12 bases sitting between them. The CDR3 loop spans 13 amino acids. The CDR3 DNA reads as TGTGCCAGCAGCCCGCCGGCGGACTACGAGCAGTACTTC. Its translation is CASSPPADYEQYF.

This clonotype was observed a handful of times. J is TRBJ2-7 and V is TRBV3-1, with D perhaps matching TRBD2 (5 bases). CDR3 size: 13 residues. V shed 3 bases and J shed 0 bases, with 6 bases lying between them. Germline V gene lookup returns CDR1 LGHDT and CDR2 YNNKEL (reference sequence). CDR3 nucleotides: TGTGCCAGCAGCCAGGACTTCTCCTACGAGCAGTACTTC. It codes for CASSQDFSYEQYF.

This clonotype showed up many times. The chain couples TRBV4-2 to TRBJ2-5; the D gene could be TRBD1 or TRBD2 (5 bases each). Germline CDR1 is LGHNA and CDR2 is YNFKEQ. V lost 4 bases and J 11 bases, leaving 17 bases between the germline ends. The CDR3 has 13 amino acids. DNA for the CDR3: TGTGCCAGCAGCCTAGGGGATCGGGACCAGCAGTACTTC. Protein: CASSLGDRDQQYF.

The chain combines TRBV28 with TRBJ2-3; D is perhaps TRBD2 (5 bases). V was cut by 6 bases and J by 10 bases, with 17 bases left in between. The germline V gene has CDR1 MDHEN and CDR2 SYDVKM. The CDR3 consists of 13 residues. The CDR3 spells CASRGDAEVPQYF. DNA for the CDR3: TGTGCCAGCAGAGGCGACGCGGAGGTTCCGCAGTATTTT.

A remark on this clonotype: A clone one base away is much larger, so this may be a read error. This sequence joins TRBV29-1 and TRBJ2-5, with TRBD2 as a possible D gene (7 bases). Germline V CDR1 and CDR2: SQVTM, ANQGSEA. The V and J ends lost 8 bases and 5 bases respectively, with 15 bases between them. This CDR3 spans 12 amino acids. This chain's CDR3 is CSISGGRETQYF. CDR3 DNA sequence: TGCAGCATTTCCGGGGGGCGGGAGACCCAGTACTTC. The full variable domain, with the rest looked up from reference TRBV29-1 and TRBJ2-5, is SAVISQKPSRDICQRGTSLTIQCQVDSQVTMMFWYRQQPGQSLTLIATANQGSEATYESGFVIDKFPISRPNLTFSTLTVSNMSPEDSSIYLCSISGGRETQYFGPGTRLLVL.

V and J are TRBV30 and TRBJ2-1, with 9 positions matching TRBD1. The J segment lost 6 bases and the V segment lost 0 bases, leaving 3 bases of the junction unmatched. CDR3 length: 14 amino acids. The germline gives CDR1 GTSNPN, CDR2 SVGIG (reference sequence). The CDR3 region is CAWSVQGARNEQFF. The CDR3 DNA sequence: TGTGCCTGGAGTGTACAGGGGGCGCGCAATGAGCAGTTCTTC.

This clonotype was found once. The chain couples TRBV9 to TRBJ2-5; the match to TRBD2 covers 10 bases. V dropped 4 bases and J dropped 11; count of bases not matched to a gene: 14. CDR1 is SGDLS, CDR2 YYNGEE, per germline. This CDR3 comprises 15 residues. In nucleotides, the CDR3 is TGTGCCAGCAGCCCGTCGGGGGGACTAGCGTGGGAGCAGTACTTC. Its translation: CASSPSGGLAWEQYF. Drawing the rest from reference TRBV9 and TRBJ2-5, the complete variable domain is DSGVTQTPKHLITATGQRVTLRCSPRSGDLSVYWYQQSLDQGLQFLIQYYNGEERAKGNILERFSAQQFPDLHSELNLSSLELGDSALYFCASSPSGGLAWEQYFGPGTRLLVL.

This chain links TRBV15 with TRBJ2-5, with 8 positions matching TRBD2. CDR1 LNHNV and CDR2 YYDKDF come from the germline V gene (reference sequence). V dropped 1 base and J dropped 5; count of bases not matched to a gene: 3. There are 14 residues in the CDR3. The CDR3 region is CATSRARGGETQYF. CDR3 DNA: TGTGCCACCAGCAGAGCTCGGGGGGGGGAGACCCAGTACTTC.

Remarks on this clonotype: Possible read error: a much larger clone is one base away. This chain uses TRBV29-1 with TRBJ2-7, with 11 positions matching TRBD2. Germline CDR1 is SQVTM and CDR2 is ANQGSEA. The CDR3 runs to 13 residues. J lost 4 bases, V lost 8 bases, and 7 bases had no gene match. This CDR3 reads CSTMTSGIYEQYF. For the CDR3, the DNA is TGCAGCACTATGACTAGCGGGATATACGAGCAGTACTTC.

V is TRBV2 and J is TRBJ2-1; TRBD1 matches 9 bases. This CDR3 region has 15 residues. The J segment lost 2 bases and the V segment lost 6 bases, leaving 5 bases of the junction unmatched. CDR1 is SNHLY and CDR2 is FYNNEI in the germline V gene. As DNA, the CDR3 is TGTGCCAGCAGATCTGGGACAGGGACCTACAATGAGCAGTTCTTC. Residues: CASRSGTGTYNEQFF.

This chain links TRBV5-6 with TRBJ1-2; D unclear. This CDR3 is built from 16 residues. Trimming took 0 bases from V and 6 from J, leaving 18 bases between them. The germline gives CDR1 SGHDT, CDR2 YYEEEE. The DNA for the CDR3 is TGTGCCAGCAGCTTGGAGTTTCGGGGAATCTCGGATGGCTACACCTTC. Encoded protein: CASSLEFRGISDGYTF. The full variable domain, completed using reference TRBV5-6 and TRBJ1-2, is DAGVTQSPTHLIKTRGQQVTLRCSPKSGHDTVSWYQQALGQGPQFIFQYYEEEERQRGNFPDRFSGHQFPNYSSELNVNALLLGDSALYLCASSLEFRGISDGYTFGSGTRLTVV.

Only a few counts were recorded for this clonotype. V usage is TRBV28 and J usage is TRBJ1-2; 9 bases align to TRBD1. V gave up 5 bases and J gave up 8 bases; unmatched junction bases: 6. There are 13 residues in the CDR3. Germline CDR1 reads MDHEN; CDR2 reads SYDVKM. CDR3 sequence: CASSGTGRKGYTF. The DNA for the CDR3 is TGTGCCAGCAGTGGGACAGGGCGGAAGGGCTACACCTTC.

The rearrangement uses TRBV18 and TRBJ2-1; possibly TRBD2 for D (6 bases). The V end lost 3 bases, the J end lost 3 bases, and 12 bases lay between the germline ends. Germline V CDR1 and CDR2: KGHSH, LQKENI. The CDR3 sequence is 15 residues long. The CDR3 DNA sequence: TGTGCCAGCTCACCGGGTAGCGGATACTACAATGAGCAGTTCTTC. This codes for CASSPGSGYYNEQFF.

This rearrangement joins TRBV11-2 to TRBJ2-3, with TRBD2 matching over 7 bases. From germline, CDR1 is SGHAT and CDR2 FQNNGV. This CDR3 has 16 amino acids. The V segment lost 5 bases and the J segment 3 bases; nucleotides outside the gene matches: 11. CDR3 in amino acids: CASSLHSGLLTDTQYF. The CDR3 nucleotides read TGTGCCAGCAGCCTGCACTCGGGACTACTAACAGATACGCAGTATTTT.

J is TRBJ2-5 and V is TRBV6-5; D is ambiguous. The CDR3 length is 11 residues. V lost 7 bases, J lost 5 bases, and 8 bases lay in between. The germline CDR1 and CDR2 sequences are MNHEY and SVGAGI. The CDR3 is CASTVGETQYF. CDR3 DNA sequence: TGTGCCAGCACCGTGGGGGAGACCCAGTACTTC.

The V call is TRBV7-2, the J call TRBJ1-2, with D tentatively TRBD1 (5 bases). The CDR3 is 15 residues long. V lost 1 base and J 8 bases, leaving 17 bases between the germline ends. Per germline, CDR1 SGHTA and CDR2 FQGNSA. CDR3 region: CASSLVGLGTEGYTF. The CDR3 DNA reads as TGTGCCAGCAGCTTAGTGGGACTGGGGACGGAGGGCTACACCTTC. Full variable domain (remainder filled in from reference TRBV7-2 and TRBJ1-2): GAGVSQSPSNKVTEKGKDVELRCDPISGHTALYWYRQSLGQGLEFLIYFQGNSAPDKSGLPSDRFSAERTGGSVSTLTIQRTQQEDSAVYLCASSLVGLGTEGYTFGSGTRLTVV.

The chain links TRBV27 to TRBJ1-1, with D perhaps matching TRBD1 (6 bases). With 5 bases removed from V and 0 bases from J, the gap between germline ends came to 10 bases. Germline CDR1 and CDR2: MNHEY and SMNVEV (reference sequence). This CDR3 has 14 amino acids. DNA of the CDR3: TGTGCCAGCAGTAACGCAGGGGTGAACACTGAAGCTTTCTTT. It specifies CASSNAGVNTEAFF.

This clonotype has more than one count but fewer than ten. The genes are TRBV27 and TRBJ2-7; 11 bases map to TRBD2. CDR1 and CDR2 (germline): MNHEY, SMNVEV (reference sequence). This CDR3 spans 18 amino acids. Losses at the gene ends were 2 bases for V and 5 bases for J; bases not matched to a gene: 14. CDR3 nucleotides: TGTGCCAGCAGTTTAGGGCCCCTAACTAGCGGGAGTACCAACGAGCAGTACTTC. The encoded protein is CASSLGPLTSGSTNEQYF.

The gene calls are TRBV13 and TRBJ2-1; D not certain. The germline gives CDR1 PRHDT, CDR2 FYEKMQ (reference sequence). This CDR3 spans 11 amino acids. Trimming took 4 bases from V and 8 from J, leaving 6 bases between them. CDR3 in DNA: TGTGCCAGCAGCTCTTACGATGAGCAGTTCTTC. This translates into CASSSYDEQFF. Drawing the rest from reference TRBV13 and TRBJ2-1, the complete variable domain is AAGVIQSPRHLIKEKRETATLKCYPIPRHDTVYWYQQGPGQDPQFLISFYEKMQSDKGSIPDRFSAQQFSDYHSELNMSSLELGDSALYFCASSSYDEQFFGPGTRLTVL.

The genes are TRBV27 and TRBJ2-7; 8 nucleotides align to TRBD2. Germline lookup yields CDR1 MNHEY and CDR2 SMNVEV (reference sequence). After removal of 6 bases from V and 3 bases from J, the junction contained 7 bases not matched to a gene. The CDR3 is 14 residues long. DNA for the CDR3: TGTGCCAGCAGCCCGTCCCGGGGGGGCTACGAGCAGTACTTC. This sequence encodes CASSPSRGGYEQYF.

The V call is TRBV12-3 or TRBV12-4, the J call TRBJ2-2; 14 bases agree with TRBD2. V shed 4 bases, J shed 0 bases, and the junction held 4 bases outside the gene matches. The CDR3 totals 18 residues. The CDR3 reads CASSSGLAGAPNTGELFF. The CDR3 DNA sequence: TGTGCCAGCAGTTCGGGACTAGCGGGGGCACCGAACACCGGGGAGCTGTTTTTT.